This TCR beta chain was recovered during a study of OX40 agonist ivuxolimab in advanced cancers. The assay was immunoSEQ multiplex PCR, and TCRdb's table has in-frame clones only and misses some. Of over 65,000 clones listed, roughly 85% are singletons. From germline, CDR1 is KGHSH and CDR2 LQKENI. J gave up 5 bases and V 3 bases, and 15 bases lay outside the gene matches. This CDR3 has 18 residues. This TCR was recovered from an adult with an advanced solid tumor such as melanoma, head and neck, liver or kidney cancer. J is TRBJ2-1 and V is TRBV18, with 8 bases matching TRBD1. The sample was CD4+ or CD8+ T cells sorted from blood, taken in a trial of the OX40 agonist ivuxolimab. The CDR3 region is CASSPFVIGGTGDNEQFF. The CDR3 coding sequence is TGTGCCAGCTCACCTTTTGTGATCGGCGGGACAGGCGACAATGAGCAGTTCTTC.